This T cell receptor beta chain came from a study of molecular identifiers for immune sequencing clone quantification. V was shortened by 3 bases and J by 4 bases, with 12 bases between the two germline ends. This CDR3 is built from 14 residues. Germline lookup yields CDR1 SNHLY and CDR2 FYNNEI. As previously described, bulk TCR libraries were made using listed TCR primers. TCRdb used MiXCR to reprocess the PCR reads, holding one entry per CDR3 protein. The profile shows about 510,000 distinct CDR3 sequences, 25% of them singletons. Sequences were obtained from naive CD8+ T cells from blood, with Jurkat cell RNA spiked in. Subset specified: FACS-sorted CD8+CD4-CCR7+CD45RA+ naive T cells. The receptor's source is a human donor in good health. Some libraries in this study had Jurkat cell RNA spiked in. V usage is TRBV2 and J usage is TRBJ1-2, with TRBD1 as a possible D gene (5 bases). The DNA of the CDR3 is TGTGCCAGCAGTGACACAGGAGGACGCTATGGCTACACCTTC. It encodes CASSDTGGRYGYTF.